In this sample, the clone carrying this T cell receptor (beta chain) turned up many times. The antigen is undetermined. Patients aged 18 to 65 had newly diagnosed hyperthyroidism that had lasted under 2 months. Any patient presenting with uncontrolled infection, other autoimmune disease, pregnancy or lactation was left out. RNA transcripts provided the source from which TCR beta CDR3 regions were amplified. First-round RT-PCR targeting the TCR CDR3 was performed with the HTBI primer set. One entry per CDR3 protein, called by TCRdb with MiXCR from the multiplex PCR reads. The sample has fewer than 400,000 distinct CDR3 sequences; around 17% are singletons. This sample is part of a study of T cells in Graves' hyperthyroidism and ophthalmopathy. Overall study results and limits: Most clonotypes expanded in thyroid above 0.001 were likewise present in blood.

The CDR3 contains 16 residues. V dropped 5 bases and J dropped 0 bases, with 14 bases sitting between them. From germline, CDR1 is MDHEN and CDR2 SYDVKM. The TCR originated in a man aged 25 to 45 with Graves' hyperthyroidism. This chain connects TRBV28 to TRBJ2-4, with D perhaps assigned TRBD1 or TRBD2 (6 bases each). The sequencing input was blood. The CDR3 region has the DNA TGTGCCAGCAGTCCCCTTAGGGGGGAAGCCAAAAACATTCAGTACTTC. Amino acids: CASSPLRGEAKNIQYF.